The 22 T cell receptor beta chains reported below all come from one sample, sequenced in a study of beta chain features in type 1 diabetes. The investigators reverse transcribed all of the isolated RNA, so they sequenced expressed TCRB transcripts. Assay used: immunoSEQ multiplex PCR; TCRdb lists only in-frame clones, some missing. The sample yields 850,000 to 900,000 clones, about 17% seen once. Sequencing input: naive CD4+ T cells from blood. These receptors all stem from a woman aged 18-35 years in good health.

About this clone itself: The junction departs from germline at one end; a sequencing error may be responsible. This chain uses TRBV6-5 with TRBJ1-4, with TRBD1 matching 9 bases. This CDR3 is 12 amino acids long. Germline V CDR1 and CDR2: MNHEY, SVGAGI. CDR3: CASSYSTGQGIF. CDR3 bases: TGTGCCAGCAGTTACTCGACTGGACAGGGGATCTTT.

The chain uses TRBV4-3 and TRBJ2-2, with no clear D. CDR3 length equals 13 residues. With 2 bases removed from V and 7 bases from J, the gap between germline ends came to 8 bases. Per the germline V gene, CDR1 is LGHNA and CDR2 is YSLEER. The CDR3 DNA follows: TGCGCCAGCAGCCAAACGGCATACGGGGAGCTGTTTTTT. It codes for CASSQTAYGELFF.

This chain joins TRBV18 and TRBJ2-5; D tentatively reads TRBD1 or TRBD2 (5 bases each). The CDR3 totals 16 residues. CDR1 and CDR2 from the germline V gene are KGHSH and LQKENI. Trimming took 5 bases from V and 3 from J, leaving 19 bases between them. The CDR3 here is CASSWGGLRHKETQYF. As DNA, the CDR3 is TGTGCCAGCTCATGGGGCGGGCTAAGACACAAAGAGACCCAGTACTTC.

This clone appeared a few times. The chain couples TRBV6-5 to TRBJ2-1; 7 nucleotides line up with TRBD1. The CDR3 is made up of 15 amino acids. V gave up 5 bases and J gave up 3 bases; unmatched junction bases: 7. Germline V gene lookup returns CDR1 MNHEY and CDR2 SVGAGI. In nucleotides, the CDR3 is TGTGCCAGCAGTCTCGGACAGGCAGTCTACAATGAGCAGTTCTTC. This sequence encodes CASSLGQAVYNEQFF.

This clone was counted a few times. The chain combines TRBV19 with TRBJ2-2, with a possible D match to TRBD1 (6 bases). V was cut by 3 bases and J by 0 bases, with 11 bases left in between. Germline assignment: CDR1 LNHDA and CDR2 SQIVND (reference sequence). The CDR3 is made up of 16 amino acids. The CDR3 bases are TGTGCCAGTAGTATTTCAGGGGCCACGAACACCGGGGAGCTGTTTTTT. Translating it yields CASSISGATNTGELFF.

The rearrangement uses TRBV2 and TRBJ2-7; 8 positions match TRBD1. This CDR3 has 15 residues. The V and J ends lost 4 bases and 2 bases, in that order; junction bases with no gene match: 7. CDR1 and CDR2 (germline): SNHLY, FYNNEI. The CDR3 coding sequence is TGTGCCAGCAGTGCGTCCGGGACAGGACCCTACGAGCAGTACTTC. Its protein product is CASSASGTGPYEQYF.

The chain carries TRBV19 and TRBJ2-2; 8 bases match TRBD1. CDR1 is LNHDA and CDR2 is SQIVND in the germline V gene (reference sequence). CDR3 length equals 16 residues. Losses at the gene ends were 9 bases for V and 7 bases for J; bases not matched to a gene: 16. The CDR3 reads CASRPRGRGQDGELFF. The CDR3 nucleotides are TGTGCCAGCCGCCCTCGGGGCAGGGGGCAGGACGGGGAGCTGTTTTTT.

This clone was seen more than once but under ten times. The chain employs TRBV7-9 and TRBJ2-2; 8 bases match TRBD2. V dropped 5 bases and J dropped 9; count of bases not matched to a gene: 14. The V gene's germline CDR1 is SEHNR and CDR2 FQNEAQ (reference sequence). The CDR3 loop spans 16 amino acids. As DNA, the CDR3 is TGTGCCAGCAGCCCTAATAGCGGGACCTTACGCCGGGAGCTGTTTTTT. It translates to CASSPNSGTLRRELFF.

The sample holds a few counts of this clone. In DNA, the CDR3 is TGTGCCAGCGGTTCAGCCGGACAGGGTGCTCACGAGCAGTACTTC. Translation: CASGSAGQGAHEQYF. The V gene is TRBV28, the J gene TRBJ2-7; 8 bases map to TRBD1. There are 15 residues in the CDR3. V lost 8 bases and J lost 5; bases outside the gene matches: 14. CDR1 and CDR2 (germline): MDHEN, SYDVKM.

This clone has more than one count but fewer than ten. V gene TRBV7-2 combines with J gene TRBJ2-7; D remains ambiguous. Trimming stripped 0 bases from V and 3 bases from J, with 12 bases between. The CDR3 has 15 residues. The germline V gene has CDR1 SGHTA and CDR2 FQGNSA. CDR3 nucleotides: TGTGCCAGCAGCTTAGCGTGGGGATTTAACTACGAGCAGTACTTC. It codes for CASSLAWGFNYEQYF.

V usage is TRBV9 and J usage is TRBJ2-3; D possibly corresponds to TRBD2 (6 bases). V was clipped by 3 bases and J by 5 bases, with 16 bases between them. Germline values: CDR1 SGDLS, CDR2 YYNGEE. The CDR3 loop spans 15 amino acids. CDR3 DNA: TGTGCCAGCAGCGAGGGAGGCCTTTCTATAGATACGCAGTATTTT. As protein: CASSEGGLSIDTQYF. Drawing the rest from reference TRBV9 and TRBJ2-3, the complete variable domain is DSGVTQTPKHLITATGQRVTLRCSPRSGDLSVYWYQQSLDQGLQFLIQYYNGEERAKGNILERFSAQQFPDLHSELNLSSLELGDSALYFCASSEGGLSIDTQYFGPGTRLTVL.

This clone has more than one count but fewer than ten. In nucleotides, the CDR3 is TGTGCCACCAGCAAACAAAGCGGGAGGAGCCACGAGCAGTACTTC. This codes for CATSKQSGRSHEQYF. The rearrangement joins TRBV15 to TRBJ2-7; 9 bases are a match to TRBD2. Trimming took 4 bases from V and 5 from J; bases not matched to a gene: 9. CDR3 length: 15 residues. The germline V gene has CDR1 LNHNV and CDR2 YYDKDF (reference sequence).

The chain carries TRBV11-2 and TRBJ2-3; D is unclear. The CDR3 runs to 13 residues. With 5 bases removed from V and 4 bases from J, the gap between germline ends came to 10 bases. Germline lookup yields CDR1 SGHAT and CDR2 FQNNGV. The CDR3: CASSRGFADTQYF. The CDR3 DNA is TGTGCCAGCAGCCGAGGATTCGCAGATACGCAGTATTTT.

This chain joins TRBV7-2 and TRBJ2-5; 15 nucleotides align to TRBD2. The CDR3 sequence is 17 residues long. The junction had 6 bases not matched to a gene; V was cut back by 0 bases and J by 7 bases. Looked up from germline, CDR1 is SGHTA and CDR2 is FQGNSA. CDR3 in amino acids: CASSLAGLAGGGGTQYF. As DNA, the CDR3 is TGTGCCAGCAGCTTAGCGGGACTAGCGGGAGGAGGGGGGACCCAGTACTTC. The whole variable domain, filled in from reference TRBV7-2 and TRBJ2-5, reads GAGVSQSPSNKVTEKGKDVELRCDPISGHTALYWYRQSLGQGLEFLIYFQGNSAPDKSGLPSDRFSAERTGGSVSTLTIQRTQQEDSAVYLCASSLAGLAGGGGTQYFGPGTRLLVL.

This chain connects TRBV6-6 to TRBJ2-7, with 9 bases fitting TRBD2. Germline trimming cut 0 bases from V and 4 bases from J; bases unmatched to any gene: 4. Germline-derived CDR1 and CDR2 are MNHNY and SVGAGI (reference sequence). The CDR3 is 15 residues long. The CDR3 region has the DNA TGTGCCAGCAGTTACTCGACTAGCGGTAGATACGAGCAGTACTTC. It yields the protein CASSYSTSGRYEQYF.

The rearrangement joins TRBV11-3 to TRBJ2-1; 11 bases line up with TRBD2. CDR1 SGHNT and CDR2 YENEEA come from the germline V gene. CDR3 size: 15 residues. J gave up 4 bases and V 5 bases, and 4 bases lay outside the gene matches. CDR3 nucleotides: TGTGCCAGCAGCCCGGGACTAGCGGCATACAATGAGCAGTTCTTC. Translation: CASSPGLAAYNEQFF.

This clone showed up just a few times. The CDR3 DNA reads TGTGCCAGCACCGCTTCCGTACCCAATGAGCAGTTCTTC. This codes for CASTASVPNEQFF. The rearrangement joins TRBV7-2 to TRBJ2-1; D is unresolved. CDR3 length: 13 amino acids. V shed 7 bases and J shed 6 bases, with 13 bases lying between them. In germline, CDR1 is SGHTA, CDR2 FQGNSA.

The chain is built from TRBV6-6 and TRBJ2-3; D gene unclear. Trimming cost V 1 base and J 6 bases, with 11 bases left between them. The germline V gene has CDR1 MNHNY and CDR2 SVGAGI (reference sequence). CDR3 length: 14 amino acids. Here the CDR3 reads CASSYWPTSDTQYF. The CDR3 nucleotides are TGTGCCAGCAGTTACTGGCCCACCAGTGATACGCAGTATTTT.

This clone was picked up a small number of times. The chain recombines TRBV10-3 with TRBJ2-7, with TRBD2 identical over 7 bases. The CDR3 has 13 residues. V trimming: 4 bases; J trimming: 4 bases; junction bases outside the gene matches: 4. Germline loops: CDR1 ENHRY, CDR2 SYGVKD. CDR3 coding DNA: TGTGCCATCAGTGGCGGGAGTCAGTACGAGCAGTACTTC. Protein sequence: CAISGGSQYEQYF.

This clone has just a few counts. This chain uses TRBV19 with TRBJ2-7; D may match TRBD1 or TRBD2 (6 bases each). Trimming shortened V by 8 bases and J by 2 bases, and 19 bases separated the two germline ends. CDR1 LNHDA and CDR2 SQIVND come from the germline V gene (reference sequence). The CDR3 covers 15 residues. The CDR3 DNA sequence: TGTGCCAGTGGACCTCAGGGGCTAGCGACCTACGAGCAGTACTTC. Protein: CASGPQGLATYEQYF.

J is TRBJ2-1 and V is TRBV15, with TRBD2 matching 9 bases. Germline CDR1 reads LNHNV; CDR2 reads YYDKDF (reference sequence). CDR3 length: 16 residues. V lost 6 bases and J lost 7; bases outside the gene matches: 13. The CDR3 bases are TGTGCCACCAGGGGGGCCCGAGCGGGAGGATGGAATGAGCAGTTCTTC. Protein sequence: CATRGARAGGWNEQFF.

The V call is TRBV7-9, the J call TRBJ2-1; D could derive from TRBD1 or TRBD2 (6 bases each). V was cut by 6 bases and J by 4 bases, with 19 bases left in between. Germline loops: CDR1 SEHNR, CDR2 FQNEAQ (reference sequence). This CDR3 comprises 16 residues. The CDR3: CASREDRSGTYNEQFF. CDR3 sequence (DNA): TGTGCCAGCAGAGAGGACAGATCGGGGACTTACAATGAGCAGTTCTTC.